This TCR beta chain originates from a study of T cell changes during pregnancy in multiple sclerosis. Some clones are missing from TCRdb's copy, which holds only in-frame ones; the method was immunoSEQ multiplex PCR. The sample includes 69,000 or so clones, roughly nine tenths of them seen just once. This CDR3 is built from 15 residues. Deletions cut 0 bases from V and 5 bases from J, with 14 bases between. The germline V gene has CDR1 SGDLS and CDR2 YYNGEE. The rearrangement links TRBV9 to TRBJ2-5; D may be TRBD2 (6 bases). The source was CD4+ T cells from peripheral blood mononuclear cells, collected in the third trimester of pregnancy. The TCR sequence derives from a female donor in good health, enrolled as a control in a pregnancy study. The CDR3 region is CASSVGPRGDETQYF. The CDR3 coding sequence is TGTGCCAGCAGCGTAGGTCCCCGCGGGGACGAGACCCAGTACTTC.